This T cell receptor (beta chain) was sequenced for a study of blood T cell repertoires in COVID-19 (dated by TCRdb to 2019 to 2021). About the full investigation: Collaborator samples came from the United States, Italy and Spain and covered acute and convalescent phases of COVID-19. The dataset comprised deeply sampled blood TCRbeta repertoires from subjects exposed to, actively infected with, or recovered from COVID-19. The repertoires were released in a freely available public database intended as a resource for research on the immune response to SARS-CoV-2. Samples were obtained from the ongoing ImmuneRACE study (first 160 participants) and from 1,000 to 1,500 subjects provided by 6 global collaborators. The sample metadata nearly always contained a de-identified subject ID, COVID-19 status, age in years and sex. The material from the prospective study consisted of cDNA or gDNA derived from T cells, B-cell-depleted T cells, or PBMCs. Where HLA class I and class II types were available, the types were taken from metadata supplied by the sample provider, not from assay-based typing.

V and J are trimmed by 4 bases and 6 bases, and the gene matches miss 11 bases of the junction. As encoded in the germline V gene (reference sequence), CDR1 is LNHDA while CDR2 is SQIVND. The CDR3 runs 15 residues from the cysteine to the phenylalanine. Of the read, only the CDR3 DNA is kept; its 45 bases are in frame from base 1. One collaborating source in Seattle enrolled patients during active infection and followed them longitudinally through the course of disease. The collaborating institutions used their own protocols to collect whole blood in K2EDTA tubes. For TCRbeta analysis, collaborators shipped samples as frozen whole blood, isolated PBMCs, or DNA extracted from either of those sample types. Study-wide findings and limitations: The quantity of clinical and demographic metadata differed by source and by participant and was supplied without curation.

Notes on this clone: Its antigen has not been determined. Base qualities were left out, and no much larger clone turns up one base away.

The immunoSEQ Assay, a bias-controlled multiplex PCR, was used to amplify TCRbeta CDR3 regions from genomic DNA. As for how the authors treated the data: The number of nucleated cells in each sample was estimated by amplification of reference gene primers within the assay. To quantify the absolute abundance of each unique TCRbeta CDR3 rearrangement, sequence reads were collapsed and filtered. For each sample, productive Simpson clonality was calculated as the square root of Simpson's diversity index across productive rearrangements. Drawn from immuneACCESS, this table holds only the in-frame rearrangements with V and J called that TCRdb kept. Clones are partly lost; checked studies trace under half to an unresolved V gene and leave the rest unexplained. The D gene and trimming were derived from the DNA, and the V and J assignments and clone size from that table. The sample table contains about 270,000 clones; only one count was recorded for roughly 90% of them. Over 10% of the sample rests with the top ten.

The sample comprised peripheral blood. Recombination linked TRBV19 to TRBJ1-2, with 7 middle bases fitting TRBD1. The sequence was collected from a woman in her sixties or seventies with COVID-19, enrolled during active disease. Read as DNA, the sequence is TGTGCCAGTAGTACCTTACAGGGGATACTCAATGGCTACACCTTC. Translated, this is CASSTLQGILNGYTF.